What follows are 26 T cell receptor beta chains derived from one specimen sequenced in a study of cytomegalovirus exposure and HLA in healthy donors. In the PCR, 60 Vbeta and 13 Jbeta primers were used. The data were produced by immunoSEQ multiplex PCR, yet TCRdb's version contains in-frame clones alone and is incomplete. The data hold around 120,000 clones, with 80% observed a single time. Sequenced input: PBMCs. The receptors come from a male donor in good health and CMV-seronegative.

The chain uses TRBV29-1 and TRBJ2-7; maybe TRBD1 (5 bases). The CDR3 has 13 residues. V lost 4 bases, J lost 6 bases, and 16 bases lay in between. CDR1 is SQVTM and CDR2 is ANQGSEA in the germline V gene. The CDR3 nucleotides read TGCAGCGTTGCAGGGTCGAGCCTGTTCGAGCAGTACTTC. This sequence encodes CSVAGSSLFEQYF.

This chain joins TRBV5-1 and TRBJ2-1; D remains unclear. Looked up from germline, CDR1 is SGHRS and CDR2 is YFSETQ. With 0 bases removed from V and 0 bases from J, the gap between germline ends came to 7 bases. The CDR3 is made up of 15 amino acids. The CDR3 sequence is CASSLGDTSYNEQFF. In DNA form, the CDR3 reads TGCGCCAGCAGCTTGGGAGACACCTCCTACAATGAGCAGTTCTTC.

The J gene is TRBJ2-7, the V gene TRBV7-8, with 8 bases lining up with TRBD1. Germline values: CDR1 SGHVS, CDR2 FQNEAQ. Unmatched junction bases numbered 2, after V lost 3 bases and J lost 4 bases. The CDR3 is 13 residues long. This CDR3 reads CASSFDRGYEQYF. In nucleotides, the CDR3 is TGTGCCAGCAGCTTCGACAGGGGATACGAGCAGTACTTC.

This chain links TRBV6-4 with TRBJ2-1; 10 bases align to TRBD2. Germline V lookup: CDR1 MRHNA, CDR2 SNTAGT. V lost 5 bases to trimming and J lost 6 bases; unmatched junction nucleotides: 13. The CDR3 runs to 17 residues. The CDR3 protein is CASSQGLAASGGNEQFF. For the CDR3, the DNA is TGTGCCAGCAGTCAAGGACTAGCGGCCTCTGGGGGCAATGAGCAGTTCTTC.

This clone showed up just once. The chain uses TRBV29-1 and TRBJ2-7; TRBD1 matches 7 bases. This CDR3 contains 12 residues. The V gene's germline CDR1 is SQVTM and CDR2 ANQGSEA. The junction had 2 bases not matched to a gene; V was cut back by 4 bases and J by 2 bases. The CDR3, as DNA: TGCAGCGTTGGGACAGGCCCCTACGAGCAGTACTTC. It is translated as CSVGTGPYEQYF.

This chain joins TRBV11-2 and TRBJ2-7; 8 nucleotides match TRBD2. Germline CDR1 SGHAT, CDR2 FQNNGV. The length of the CDR3 is 19 residues. V trimming: 0 bases; J trimming: 5 bases; junction bases outside the gene matches: 18. CDR3 nucleotides: TGTGCCAGCAGCTTAGATGGCAGGGAGTCGGGAGGGCCTCGGGACGAGCAGTACTTC. Translating it yields CASSLDGRESGGPRDEQYF.

The gene calls are TRBV7-9 and TRBJ1-3; possible D gene TRBD1, 6 bases. CDR1 SEHNR and CDR2 FQNEAQ come from the germline V gene (reference sequence). V was trimmed by 4 bases and J by 11 bases, leaving 21 bases between them. This CDR3 spans 15 amino acids. DNA of the CDR3: TGTGCCAGCAGCTCCCCGGACAGTTCTGAACGGGCCATATATTTT. Its translation: CASSSPDSSERAIYF.

This clone was counted only a few times. The chain has TRBV5-1 and TRBJ2-5, with a possible D match to TRBD1 (8 bases). Deletions cut 4 bases from V and 6 bases from J, with 19 bases between. CDR3 length: 15 amino acids. Germline values: CDR1 SGHRS, CDR2 YFSETQ. The DNA for the CDR3 is TGCGCCAGCAGCCAAACAGGGGGAGGGGAGCAGACCCAGTACTTC. Translated: CASSQTGGGEQTQYF.

The chain has TRBV27 and TRBJ2-1; TRBD2 agrees at 11 bases. The CDR3 consists of 16 residues. The V gene end was trimmed by 5 bases and the J gene end by 6 bases; junction bases not matched to a gene: 9. Germline CDR1 is MNHEY and CDR2 is SMNVEV (reference sequence). CDR3 in amino acids: CASSPLTSGTSNEQFF. In DNA, the CDR3 is TGTGCCAGCAGTCCCTTGACTAGCGGGACCTCCAATGAGCAGTTCTTC.

The chain carries TRBV2 and TRBJ1-1; D is perhaps TRBD1 (5 bases). Germline-derived CDR1 and CDR2 are SNHLY and FYNNEI. Trimming stripped 6 bases from V and 0 bases from J, with 14 bases between. The CDR3 contains 15 residues. CDR3 bases: TGTGCCAGCAGGGGGCAGGTTGGTATGAACACTGAAGCTTTCTTT. Protein sequence: CASRGQVGMNTEAFF.

The chain has TRBV6-5 and TRBJ2-1, with D maybe TRBD2 (5 bases). Per the germline V gene, CDR1 is MNHEY and CDR2 is SVGAGI. This CDR3 contains 12 residues. V was shortened by 10 bases and J by 9 bases, with 16 bases between the two germline ends. The CDR3 DNA sequence: TGTGCCATTGGGGAGAGCTCTACTGAGCAGTTCTTC. Amino acid sequence: CAIGESSTEQFF.

The chain carries TRBV5-1 and TRBJ2-2; 8 bases are shared with TRBD1. V was clipped by 0 bases and J by 6 bases; unmatched bases: 7. This CDR3 region has 16 residues. Germline V gene data show CDR1 as SGHRS and CDR2 as YFSETQ. CDR3 DNA: TGCGCCAGCAGCTTGGCCGGACAGGGAGGCCCCGGGGAGCTGTTTTTT. This gives the protein CASSLAGQGGPGELFF.

V gene TRBV21-1 combines with J gene TRBJ2-7; the table's D call, TRBD1, was not checked against the DNA. TRBV21-1 represents a pseudogene. CDR3 length: 17 amino acids. CDR3 nucleotides: TGTGCCAGCAGCCAGATAGTCGACAGAAGTAGCTCCTACGAGCAGTACTTC. Translation: CASSQIVDRSSSYEQYF.

This sequence joins TRBV19 and TRBJ2-1; the match to TRBD1 covers 8 bases. CDR3 length equals 16 residues. The V gene's germline CDR1 is LNHDA and CDR2 SQIVND (reference sequence). Trimming took 3 bases from V and 2 from J; bases not matched to a gene: 6. The CDR3 sequence is CASSISDRGAYNEQFF. The CDR3 DNA follows: TGTGCCAGTAGTATTTCCGACAGGGGAGCCTACAATGAGCAGTTCTTC.

This rearrangement joins TRBV30 to TRBJ1-5; D is unclear. CDR3 length: 17 amino acids. V lost 0 bases to trimming and J lost 0 bases, with 15 bases between them. Germline CDR1 is GTSNPN and CDR2 is SVGIG (reference sequence). CDR3 nucleotide sequence: TGTGCCTGGAGTGTAGCGAGGGAAACCTATAGCAATCAGCCCCAGCATTTT. Residues: CAWSVARETYSNQPQHF.

The V call is TRBV7-2, the J call TRBJ2-1, with TRBD2 matching over 8 bases. With 4 bases clipped from V and 7 bases from J, the junction kept 9 bases outside the gene matches. The CDR3 consists of 15 residues. CDR1 and CDR2 (germline): SGHTA, FQGNSA. CDR3 sequence: CASSSLRGAGNEQFF. DNA of the CDR3: TGTGCCAGCAGCTCCTTGCGGGGGGCGGGGAATGAGCAGTTCTTC.

Of note for this clone: Distinct nucleotide sequences in the sample also encode this CDR3. J is TRBJ2-1 and V is TRBV10-3; 10 bases match TRBD1. The CDR3 totals 15 residues. Germline V gene data show CDR1 as ENHRY and CDR2 as SYGVKD. V trimming: 4 bases; J trimming: 0 bases; junction bases outside the gene matches: 0. The CDR3 protein is CAISGTGGSYNEQFF. In nucleotides, the CDR3 is TGTGCCATCAGTGGGACAGGGGGCTCCTACAATGAGCAGTTCTTC.

This clone was seen just once. The chain uses TRBV5-1 and TRBJ1-6; 9 bases match TRBD1. In germline, CDR1 is SGHRS, CDR2 YFSETQ. The CDR3 has 15 amino acids. V was pared by 4 bases and J by 7 bases, with 6 bases of the junction left unmatched. CDR3 coding DNA: TGCGCCAGCAGCACCCGGACAGGGGAAAATTCACCCCTCCACTTT. It yields the protein CASSTRTGENSPLHF.

This clone was seen a few times. This sequence joins TRBV7-6 and TRBJ1-4; the D is unclear. This CDR3 contains 11 residues. The germline V and J ends were trimmed by 4 bases and 6 bases, with 3 bases remaining between them. The germline gives CDR1 SGHVS, CDR2 FNYEAQ. CDR3 in amino acids: CASSSYEKLFF. CDR3 in DNA: TGTGCCAGCAGCTCTTATGAAAAACTGTTTTTT. Complete variable domain (other parts from reference TRBV7-6 and TRBJ1-4): GAGVSQSPRYKVTKRGQDVALRCDPISGHVSLYWYRQALGQGPEFLTYFNYEAQQDKSGLPNDRFSAERPEGSISTLTIQRTEQRDSAMYRCASSSYEKLFFGSGTQLSVL.

V gene TRBV7-3 combines with J gene TRBJ2-2, with D uncertain. This CDR3 contains 14 residues. Deletions cut 0 bases from V and 6 bases from J, with 8 bases between. Germline CDR1 is SGHTA and CDR2 is FQGTGA. The CDR3 sequence is CASSLTDTAGELFF. The CDR3 DNA sequence: TGTGCCAGCAGCTTAACTGACACCGCCGGGGAGCTGTTTTTT.

This sequence joins TRBV19 and TRBJ2-5, with TRBD1 identical over 11 bases. J was trimmed by 3 bases and V by 7 bases; bases with no gene match: 1. The V gene's germline CDR1 is LNHDA and CDR2 SQIVND (reference sequence). The CDR3 contains 13 residues. CDR3 amino acids: CASMGQGEETQYF. The CDR3, as DNA: TGTGCCAGTATGGGACAGGGGGAAGAGACCCAGTACTTC.

This chain joins TRBV2 and TRBJ1-5, with 8 bases matching TRBD1. Germline V gene sequence: CDR1 SNHLY, CDR2 FYNNEI. After removal of 4 bases from V and 0 bases from J, the junction contained 14 bases not matched to a gene. There are 19 residues in the CDR3. CDR3 sequence reads: CASSVSWDRSFYSNQPQHF. As DNA, the CDR3 is TGTGCCAGCAGTGTTAGTTGGGACAGGAGTTTTTATAGCAATCAGCCCCAGCATTTT.

About this clone itself: One end of the junction is discordant with germline, which a read error may explain. This sequence joins TRBV7-9 and TRBJ1-5; 9 bases match TRBD1. Germline CDR1 and CDR2: SEHNR and FQNEAQ (reference sequence). This CDR3 comprises 16 residues. CDR3 nucleotides: TGTTCCAGCAGCTCCACAGGGGGCGCGGGCAATCAGCCCCAGCATTTT. Amino acid sequence: CSSSSTGGAGNQPQHF.

This chain connects TRBV20-1 to TRBJ2-5; D call uncertain. Trimming stripped 5 bases from V and 2 bases from J, with 3 bases between. The CDR3 runs 10 residues. The germline V gene has CDR1 DFQATT and CDR2 SNEGSKA (reference sequence). As DNA, the CDR3 is TGCAGTGCTCGTCAAGAGACCCAGTACTTC. It yields the protein CSARQETQYF.

J is TRBJ2-3 and V is TRBV13; no clear D. Germline assignment: CDR1 PRHDT and CDR2 FYEKMQ (reference sequence). CDR3 size: 15 residues. V was clipped by 3 bases and J by 0 bases, with 10 bases between them. CDR3 sequence reads: CASSLFRSSTDTQYF. The CDR3 DNA reads TGTGCCAGCAGCTTGTTCAGGTCTAGCACAGATACGCAGTATTTT.

This clone was observed once. The chain links TRBV9 to TRBJ2-7, with 8 bases lining up with TRBD1. Trimming took 0 bases from V and 7 from J; bases not matched to a gene: 3. The length of the CDR3 is 13 residues. Germline CDR1 reads SGDLS; CDR2 reads YYNGEE. In DNA, the CDR3 is TGTGCCAGCAGCGTAGGGGACAGGTCTGAGCAGTACTTC. Protein sequence: CASSVGDRSEQYF.